This T cell receptor beta chain was profiled in a study of T-cell memory formation after mild COVID-19. Study overall: Clusters were largely donor specific. Study-wide results and caveats: Chiefly within CM and EM were the contracting CD4+ clones; CD8+ ones were within EMRA. Later expanders leaned CD4+, whereas day 15 to 85 contracting clones were balanced CD4/CD8. Within pre-infection memory, some responding clones were found, suggesting cross-reactive memory joined.

TCRdb ran MiXCR on the 5' RACE reads and lists one entry per CDR3 protein. The sample holds 380,000 or so distinct CDR3 sequences, roughly 13% seen once. Of note for this clonotype: Its specificity is unknown.

What was sequenced was PBMCs or a T cell subset sorted from them (not recorded which). The TCR was taken from a young man who had mild COVID-19 (a few samples of this study predate the infection). Cell type and time point are not known.

Here the CDR3 reads CAISESTSSQETQYF. Here the CDR3 DNA reads TGTGCCATCAGTGAGTCGACCAGTTCCCAAGAGACCCAGTACTTC. The chain links TRBV10-3 to TRBJ2-5; D remains ambiguous. The CDR3 runs to 15 residues. Trimming took 0 bases from V and 1 from J, leaving 9 bases between them. The germline gives CDR1 ENHRY, CDR2 SYGVKD.